This T cell receptor beta chain was recovered during a study of blood T cell repertoires in COVID-19. On the study more broadly: The analysed material was cDNA or gDNA that came from T cells, B-cell-depleted T cells, or PBMCs.

Germline V gene data show CDR1 as SGHRS and CDR2 as YFSETQ. The CDR3 runs to 15 residues. J was trimmed by 8 bases and V by 3 bases; bases with no gene match: 9. This clone was observed a handful of times. Clones were sequenced by immunoSEQ multiplex PCR, and TCRdb holds only the in-frame ones, with some missing. The sample gives roughly 200,000 clones, roughly 84% of which show up once; about 6.8% is in the top ten. V usage is TRBV5-1 and J usage is TRBJ1-4; 8 bases agree with TRBD1. The source is a woman in her thirties or forties who had recovered from COVID-19. The sample taken for sequencing was peripheral blood. The CDR3 is CASSSPGQGQEKLFF. The CDR3 DNA follows: TGCGCCAGCAGCTCCCCTGGACAGGGTCAAGAAAAACTGTTTTTT.